These 27 T cell receptor beta chains were all obtained from the same sample, sequenced in a study of long-term antiretroviral therapy in people with HIV. At the survey level, the v3.0 immunoSEQ assay was run. Profiling relied on immunoSEQ multiplex PCR, and the TCRdb table lists in-frame clones only, not all of them. The data contain over 35,000 clones, 94% of them singletons. The sequenced sample was unsorted PBMCs, obtained 9.2 years after starting antiretroviral therapy. These receptors all come from a man aged 25 to 40 with HIV.

The chain recombines TRBV12-5 with TRBJ2-6; D is perhaps TRBD1 or TRBD2 (5 bases each). V was shortened by 4 bases and J by 0 bases, with 16 bases between the two germline ends. The CDR3 is 18 amino acids. Germline loops: CDR1 LGHNT, CDR2 FRNRAP. In nucleotides, the CDR3 is TGTGCTAGTGGTTCCGTCCGGGACGGCGACTCTGGGGCCAACGTCCTGACTTTC. Translation gives CASGSVRDGDSGANVLTF.

The CDR3 DNA follows: TGTGCCAGCAGCCCCACCTCACCCTCTGGGACCCAGTACTTC. Its translation is CASSPTSPSGTQYF. J is TRBJ2-5 and V is TRBV7-3; D unresolved. The CDR3 is made up of 14 amino acids. The germline V gene encodes CDR1 SGHTA and CDR2 FQGTGA. V lost 5 bases to trimming and J lost 7 bases, with 17 bases between them.

The V gene is TRBV5-1, the J gene TRBJ2-1; D gene uncertain. V shed 0 bases and J shed 9 bases, with 13 bases lying between them. Germline CDR1 SGHRS, CDR2 YFSETQ. The CDR3 runs 14 residues. The CDR3: CASSLVAQNSEQFF. The CDR3 nucleotides read TGCGCCAGCAGCTTGGTAGCTCAAAACAGTGAGCAGTTCTTC.

The V and J genes are TRBV7-9 and TRBJ1-2; D is unresolved. With 1 base removed from V and 8 bases from J, the gap between germline ends came to 14 bases. Per the germline V gene, CDR1 is SEHNR and CDR2 is FQNEAQ (reference sequence). There are 14 residues in the CDR3. DNA of the CDR3: TGTGCCAGCAGCTTAGGGTTCTCAGGTCGGGGCTACACCTTC. Translation: CASSLGFSGRGYTF.

Here the CDR3 reads CASSYRGRGGYTF. Here the CDR3 DNA reads TGTGCCAGCAGTTACCGGGGACGGGGCGGCTACACCTTC. This chain joins TRBV6-5 and TRBJ1-2; weak D call: TRBD1 (5 bases). The CDR3 sequence is 13 residues long. The ends were cut back, 2 bases at V and 8 bases at J, with 12 bases in the middle. Germline values: CDR1 MNHEY, CDR2 SVGAGI.

This rearrangement joins TRBV28 to TRBJ1-6; 7 nucleotides align to TRBD1. Germline assignment: CDR1 MDHEN and CDR2 SYDVKM. V shed 3 bases, J shed 10 bases, and the junction held 6 bases outside the gene matches. The CDR3 length is 14 residues. In nucleotides, the CDR3 is TGTGCCAGCAGTTTGGCGACAGGGATATCACCCCTCCACTTT. This codes for CASSLATGISPLHF.

The chain is built from TRBV11-2 and TRBJ2-2; D possibly matches TRBD1 or TRBD2 (5 bases each). This CDR3 spans 16 amino acids. V was cut by 1 base and J by 6 bases, with 15 bases left in between. Per germline, CDR1 SGHAT and CDR2 FQNNGV. CDR3 DNA sequence: TGTGCCAGCAGCTTAGCGGGACCCCTTGGTCCCGGGGAGCTGTTTTTT. Its protein is CASSLAGPLGPGELFF.

The chain joins TRBV2 to TRBJ1-1, with 8 bases matching TRBD1. The junction had 1 base not matched to a gene; V was cut back by 5 bases and J by 5 bases. CDR3 length equals 12 residues. Germline loops: CDR1 SNHLY, CDR2 FYNNEI. The CDR3 here is CASSQGATEAFF. In nucleotides, the CDR3 is TGTGCCAGCAGTCAGGGGGCAACTGAAGCTTTCTTT.

This chain connects TRBV27 to TRBJ2-3, with 12 bases fitting TRBD2. The CDR3 spans 16 residues. CDR1 is MNHEY, CDR2 SMNVEV, per germline (reference sequence). V lost 6 bases, J lost 2 bases, and 6 bases stayed unmatched. The DNA of the CDR3 is TGTGCCAGCAGCCCACTAGCGGGGGGCCTCACAGATACGCAGTATTTT. Translated: CASSPLAGGLTDTQYF.

The V call is TRBV5-1, the J call TRBJ2-5; 12 positions agree with TRBD2. Trimming cost V 4 bases and J 5 bases; bases outside gene matches: 9. The CDR3 is 16 amino acids. Germline CDR1 SGHRS, CDR2 YFSETQ. The CDR3 spells CASSPRTSGAYETQYF. CDR3 bases: TGCGCCAGCAGCCCTAGGACTAGCGGGGCCTACGAGACCCAGTACTTC.

The J gene is TRBJ2-5, the V gene TRBV4-2; TRBD2 agrees at 14 bases. The V and J ends lost 0 bases and 3 bases, in that order; junction bases with no gene match: 6. Per germline, CDR1 LGHNA and CDR2 YNFKEQ. The CDR3 has 18 amino acids. The CDR3 reads CASSQDGLAGGHKETQYF. The DNA of the CDR3 is TGTGCCAGCAGCCAAGATGGACTAGCGGGGGGCCATAAAGAGACCCAGTACTTC.

The CDR3 sequence: CATSTGRTGFESDQYF. CDR3 sequence (DNA): TGTGCCACCAGCACGGGGCGGACAGGGTTCGAGTCCGACCAGTACTTC. The chain carries TRBV15 and TRBJ2-5; 8 bases fit TRBD1. Germline assignment: CDR1 LNHNV and CDR2 YYDKDF (reference sequence). The CDR3 is 16 amino acids. After removal of 4 bases from V and 10 bases from J, the junction contained 17 bases not matched to a gene.

The chain employs TRBV30 and TRBJ2-1; D is ambiguous. Germline V gene data show CDR1 as GTSNPN and CDR2 as SVGIG (reference sequence). V gave up 2 bases and J gave up 5 bases, with 10 bases separating them. This CDR3 comprises 13 residues. The CDR3 sequence is CAWSKGRDNEQFF. The CDR3, as DNA: TGTGCCTGGAGTAAAGGGCGCGACAATGAGCAGTTCTTC.

This chain uses TRBV5-4 with TRBJ1-2, with D unresolved. This CDR3 is built from 13 residues. CDR1 is SGHNT, CDR2 YYREEE, per germline (reference sequence). Between the trimmed V and J ends, which lost 2 bases and 6 bases, there was a span of 11 bases. The CDR3 sequence is CASSFGSLDGYTF. In DNA, the CDR3 is TGTGCCAGCAGCTTTGGGTCCCTCGATGGCTACACCTTC.

The chain uses TRBV11-1 and TRBJ1-1; tentative D call: TRBD1 (5 bases). The CDR3 contains 13 residues. Germline V gene sequence: CDR1 SGHAT, CDR2 FQDESV (reference sequence). The V end was cut by 4 bases, the J end by 2 bases, with 8 bases between. CDR3 DNA: TGTGCCAGCAGCTACGGGGGAAACACTGAAGCTTTCTTT. The encoded protein is CASSYGGNTEAFF. Full variable domain (outside the CDR3, taken from reference TRBV11-1 and TRBJ1-1): EAEVAQSPRYKITEKSQAVAFWCDPISGHATLYWYRQILGQGPELLVQFQDESVVDDSQLPKDRFSAERLKGVDSTLKIQPAELGDSAMYLCASSYGGNTEAFFGQGTRLTVV.

The chain is built from TRBV29-1 and TRBJ1-2; 7 bases map to TRBD1. J was trimmed by 2 bases and V by 8 bases; bases with no gene match: 8. CDR3 size: 13 residues. CDR1 and CDR2 from the germline V gene are SQVTM and ANQGSEA. CDR3 DNA sequence: TGCAGCTCCGTCGGGACAGACAACTATGGCTACACCTTC. This sequence encodes CSSVGTDNYGYTF.

This clone was observed a single time. The chain employs TRBV18 and TRBJ1-5; TRBD1 agrees at 10 bases. Germline-derived CDR1 and CDR2 are KGHSH and LQKENI. The length of the CDR3 is 14 residues. The V and J ends lost 4 bases and 6 bases, in that order; junction bases with no gene match: 3. The CDR3 here is CASSRQGAVQPQHF. Here the CDR3 DNA reads TGTGCCAGCTCACGACAGGGGGCGGTTCAGCCCCAGCATTTT.

The gene calls are TRBV10-3 and TRBJ1-1; 8 nucleotides line up with TRBD1. Germline V gene lookup returns CDR1 ENHRY and CDR2 SYGVKD. This CDR3 has 14 residues. Trimming cost V 10 bases and J 3 bases; bases outside gene matches: 10. In DNA form, the CDR3 reads TGTGCCACTTCTCCAGGGGGCGCTTACACTGAAGCTTTCTTT. As protein: CATSPGGAYTEAFF.

This chain joins TRBV19 and TRBJ2-3; 9 positions agree with TRBD2. From germline, CDR1 is LNHDA and CDR2 SQIVND (reference sequence). The CDR3 loop spans 13 amino acids. Trimming at V came to 4 bases and at J to 8 bases, leaving 4 bases not matched to a gene. This CDR3 is CASSNQRGATQYF. Written as DNA, the CDR3 is TGTGCCAGTAGTAACCAGCGGGGGGCTACGCAGTATTTT.

This chain uses TRBV10-3 with TRBJ1-1; D unclear. Germline loops: CDR1 ENHRY, CDR2 SYGVKD. The CDR3 spans 13 residues. V lost 4 bases and J 2 bases, leaving 8 bases between the germline ends. For the CDR3, the DNA is TGTGCCATCAGTGTTACCCTAAACACTGAAGCTTTCTTT. Translating it yields CAISVTLNTEAFF.

This clone was observed a single time. The chain has TRBV15 and TRBJ1-6; 7 bases match TRBD1. The V and J ends lost 5 bases and 3 bases, in that order; junction bases with no gene match: 10. The CDR3 is 17 amino acids. CDR1 is LNHNV, CDR2 YYDKDF, per germline (reference sequence). The CDR3 bases are TGTGCCACCAGCCGGTCCGGGACAGAAGACTATAATTCACCCCTCCACTTT. The encoded protein is CATSRSGTEDYNSPLHF. Complete variable domain (other parts from reference TRBV15 and TRBJ1-6): DAMVIQNPRYQVTQFGKPVTLSCSQTLNHNVMYWYQQKSSQAPKLLFHYYDKDFNNEADTPDNFQSRRPNTSFCFLDIRSPGLGDTAMYLCATSRSGTEDYNSPLHFGNGTRLTVT.

This chain uses TRBV6-6 with TRBJ2-3; 8 positions agree with TRBD1. The trim removed 3 bases at V and 2 bases at J, leaving 7 bases unmatched. The CDR3 contains 16 residues. The germline V gene encodes CDR1 MNHNY and CDR2 SVGAGI (reference sequence). The CDR3 protein is CASSYGTGAYTDTQYF. The CDR3 nucleotides are TGTGCCAGCAGTTATGGGACAGGTGCCTACACAGATACGCAGTATTTT.

The J gene is TRBJ2-1, the V gene TRBV5-1, with 13 nucleotides matching TRBD2. Germline loops: CDR1 SGHRS, CDR2 YFSETQ. Trimming took 5 bases from V and 7 from J; bases not matched to a gene: 6. The CDR3 runs 15 residues. In DNA, the CDR3 is TGCGCCAGCAGAATTGTGGGACTAGCGGGAAATGAGCAGTTCTTC. Translating gives CASRIVGLAGNEQFF. Full variable domain (remainder filled in from reference TRBV5-1 and TRBJ2-1): KAGVTQTPRYLIKTRGQQVTLSCSPISGHRSVSWYQQTPGQGLQFLFEYFSETQRNKGNFPGRFSGRQFSNSRSEMNVSTLELGDSALYLCASRIVGLAGNEQFFGPGTRLTVL.

The rearrangement links TRBV6-5 to TRBJ2-1; D is uncertain. Germline assignment: CDR1 MNHEY and CDR2 SVGAGI. V was pared by 0 bases and J by 4 bases, with 13 bases between. The CDR3 length is 16 residues. For the CDR3, the DNA is TGTGCCAGCAGTTACTCGACCGAGAAAGTTTACAATGAGCAGTTCTTC. Translating it yields CASSYSTEKVYNEQFF.

This clone came up a few times. V and J are TRBV4-1 and TRBJ1-3; 8 bases map to TRBD1. Per germline, CDR1 MGHRA and CDR2 YSYEKL. J lost 8 bases, V lost 5 bases, and 8 bases had no gene match. The CDR3 consists of 14 residues. The CDR3 loop reads CASSADRGQDTIYF. CDR3 in DNA: TGCGCCAGCAGCGCAGACAGGGGCCAGGACACCATATATTTT.

The chain links TRBV19 to TRBJ2-1; D is perhaps TRBD2 (6 bases). The CDR3 covers 15 residues. Trimming shortened V by 1 base and J by 5 bases, and 12 bases separated the two germline ends. Germline V CDR1 and CDR2: LNHDA, SQIVND (reference sequence). This CDR3 is CASSIGGLEHNEQFF. CDR3 nucleotides: TGTGCCAGTAGTATAGGGGGACTGGAACACAATGAGCAGTTCTTC.

The V gene is TRBV11-2, the J gene TRBJ1-1; no reliable D call. Per the germline V gene, CDR1 is SGHAT and CDR2 is FQNNGV. V lost 7 bases and J lost 1, with 25 bases in between. This CDR3 has 18 residues. The chain's CDR3 is CASTLRWDLGLSNTEAFF. DNA for the CDR3: TGTGCCAGCACCCTTAGGTGGGATTTGGGGTTGTCGAACACTGAAGCTTTCTTT.